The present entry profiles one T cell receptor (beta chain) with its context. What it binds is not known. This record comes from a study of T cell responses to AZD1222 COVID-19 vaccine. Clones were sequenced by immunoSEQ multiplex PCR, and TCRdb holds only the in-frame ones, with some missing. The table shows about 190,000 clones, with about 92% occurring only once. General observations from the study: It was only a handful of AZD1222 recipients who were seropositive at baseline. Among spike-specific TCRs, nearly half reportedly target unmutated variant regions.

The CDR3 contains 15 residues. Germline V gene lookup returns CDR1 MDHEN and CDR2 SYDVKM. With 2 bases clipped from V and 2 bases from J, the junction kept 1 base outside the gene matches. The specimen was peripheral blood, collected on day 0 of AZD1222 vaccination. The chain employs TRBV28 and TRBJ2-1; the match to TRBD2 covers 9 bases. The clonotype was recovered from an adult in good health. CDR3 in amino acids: CASSLGGGAYNEQFF. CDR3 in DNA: TGTGCCAGCAGTTTAGGCGGGGGGGCCTACAATGAGCAGTTCTTC. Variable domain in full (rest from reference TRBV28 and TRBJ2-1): DVKVTQSSRYLVKRTGEKVFLECVQDMDHENMFWYRQDPGLGLRLIYFSYDVKMKEKGDIPEGYSVSREKKERFSLILESASTNQTSMYLCASSLGGGAYNEQFFGPGTRLTVL.